This T cell receptor (beta chain) was retrieved from a study of T cell responses to AZD1222 COVID-19 vaccine. Study-level points and caveats: Sampling that yielded the repertoires occurred only after the peak T cell response. Reportedly, close to half of spike-specific TCRs are directed against unmutated variant regions. Only a handful of AZD1222 recipients were seropositive at baseline.

As to this clone: Its antigen is currently unknown.

In germline, CDR1 is SGHNT, CDR2 YENEEA. V lost 5 bases and J 4 bases, leaving 20 bases between the germline ends. CDR3 size: 16 residues. Here immunoSEQ multiplex PCR was the method, and the copy in TCRdb shows in-frame clones only, minus some. This table has fewer than 150,000 clones, roughly 84% appearing once. The chain joins TRBV11-3 to TRBJ2-5, with D maybe TRBD1 (5 bases). The specimen was peripheral blood, collected on day 0 of AZD1222 vaccination. This clonotype was obtained from an adult in good health. The CDR3 loop is CASSHRPWIQGETQYF. In DNA, the CDR3 is TGTGCCAGCAGCCACCGCCCGTGGATTCAGGGAGAGACCCAGTACTTC.